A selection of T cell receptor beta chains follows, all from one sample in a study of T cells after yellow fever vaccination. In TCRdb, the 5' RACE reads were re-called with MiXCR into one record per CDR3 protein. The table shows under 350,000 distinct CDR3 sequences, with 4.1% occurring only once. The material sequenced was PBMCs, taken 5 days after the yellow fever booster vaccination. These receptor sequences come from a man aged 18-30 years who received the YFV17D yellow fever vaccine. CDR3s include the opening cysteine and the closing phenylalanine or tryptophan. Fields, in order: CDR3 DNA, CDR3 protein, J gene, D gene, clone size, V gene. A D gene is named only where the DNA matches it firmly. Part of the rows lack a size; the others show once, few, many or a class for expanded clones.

TGTGCCACCAGTGATTTAGGGGACAGGGGACGCAATGAGCAGTTCTTC,CATSDLGDRGRNEQFF,TRBJ2-1,TRBD1,NA,TRBV24-1
TGCAGTGCTAGCCGGCCCGGCGGGGGTATTGGGGCCAAAAACATTCAGTACTTC,CSASRPGGGIGAKNIQYF,TRBJ2-4,TRBD2,few,TRBV20-1
TGCAGTGCTAGAGATAGGGACAGCTCTGGGGCCAACGTCCTGACTTTC,CSARDRDSSGANVLTF,TRBJ2-6,TRBD1,NA,TRBV20-1
TGTGCCAGCAGTTTATGGGCGGCCACTGAAGCTTTCTTT,CASSLWAATEAFF,TRBJ1-1,NA,few,TRBV27
TGCGCCAGCAGCCCGAAGGGACAGGGTCGCGAGGGGGCCAAAAACATTCAGTACTTC,CASSPKGQGREGAKNIQYF,TRBJ2-4,TRBD1,NA,TRBV5-1
TGTGCCAGCAGCTTAGGAATGGGGGCCGGGGAGCTGTTTTTT,CASSLGMGAGELFF,TRBJ2-2,NA,few,TRBV7-2
TGCAGCGTCGGTAGCGGGGGGGATACGCAGTATTTT,CSVGSGGDTQYF,TRBJ2-3,TRBD2,NA,TRBV29-1
TGTGCCAGCACTGAGGTTGGGCACTTCTTT,CASTEVGHFF,TRBJ1-1,NA,NA,TRBV6-1
TGCAGTGCATGGACTAGCGGGGCCTCCGGGTCTACAGATACGCAGTATTTT,CSAWTSGASGSTDTQYF,TRBJ2-3,TRBD2,NA,TRBV20-1
TGCGCCAGCAGATTTGACAGGGTCTCTGAAGCTTTCTTT,CASRFDRVSEAFF,TRBJ1-1,TRBD1,many,TRBV5-1
TGTGCCAGCACCCGGGAATACTACGAGCAGTACTTC,CASTREYYEQYF,TRBJ2-7,NA,NA,TRBV2
TGTGCCAGCAGCACCGACAGGACAGGGGGAGATACGCAGTATTTT,CASSTDRTGGDTQYF,TRBJ2-3,TRBD1,few,TRBV7-9
TGTGCCAGCAGCCACTACGGGGGAGAGCAGTTCTTC,CASSHYGGEQFF,TRBJ2-1,NA,NA,TRBV11-2
TGTGCCAGCAGTGAACCTACTAGCATCTATGTGGCCTACGAGCAGTACTTC,CASSEPTSIYVAYEQYF,TRBJ2-7,NA,many,TRBV6-1
TGTGCCAGCAGTGAATATGTCGGGCGGGTCCAAGAGACCCAGTACTTC,CASSEYVGRVQETQYF,TRBJ2-5,NA,many,TRBV6-1
TGCAGTGCTAGAGTTACCAGGATCCGGTCTACTGGTAAACTGTTTTTT,CSARVTRIRSTGKLFF,TRBJ1-4,NA,NA,TRBV20-1
TGCGCCAGCAGCTTGGAGGGTGGACAGTCGGGAGATACGCAGTATTTT,CASSLEGGQSGDTQYF,TRBJ2-3,NA,many,TRBV5-1
TGTGCCAGCACCCAACCGGGGACAGGGGAAGGGGGTGAGCAGTTCTTC,CASTQPGTGEGGEQFF,TRBJ2-1,TRBD1,many,TRBV9
TGTGCCAGCTCACCCCCACTAGCGGGCTCCTACGAGCAGTACTTC,CASSPPLAGSYEQYF,TRBJ2-7,TRBD2,NA,TRBV18
TGCAGTGCTAGGCCCTTGGGACCCCTTAGCACAGATACGCAGTATTTT,CSARPLGPLSTDTQYF,TRBJ2-3,NA,few,TRBV20-1
TGTGCCAGCAGTCCGTCGGGACAGGGGGTGGCAGATACGCAGTATTTT,CASSPSGQGVADTQYF,TRBJ2-3,TRBD1,many,TRBV12-3/TRBV12-4
TGCGCCAGCAGCCAACATTTGACACCCTGGGGTCAGCCCCAGCATTTT,CASSQHLTPWGQPQHF,TRBJ1-5,NA,few,TRBV4-1
TGTGCCAGCAGTTCAACCTGGGGACAGGGGCCCTATGGCTACACCTTC,CASSSTWGQGPYGYTF,TRBJ1-2,TRBD1,few,TRBV12-3/TRBV12-4
TGTGCCAGCAGCTTCCTGCCCCCCGGGGAGCTGTTTTTT,CASSFLPPGELFF,TRBJ2-2,NA,NA,TRBV12-3/TRBV12-4
TGCAGTGCTAGAGAACAGAATCCTTCCGGAAACACCATATATTTT,CSAREQNPSGNTIYF,TRBJ1-3,NA,many,TRBV20-1
TGCAGTGCGCCGAAGGCGGGGGATTCGGCCGGGGAGCTGTTTTTT,CSAPKAGDSAGELFF,TRBJ2-2,TRBD2,many,TRBV20-1
TGCGCCAGCAGCTTGGTCGGGTTCAGCACTGAAGCTTTCTTT,CASSLVGFSTEAFF,TRBJ1-1,NA,few,TRBV5-1
TGCGCCAGCAGCGCCATACAGGGGGCTGACACTGAAGCTTTCTTT,CASSAIQGADTEAFF,TRBJ1-1,TRBD1,few,TRBV5-1
TGTGCCAGCAGCCCAAGGCCGGGACAGGGGGGCTACACCTTC,CASSPRPGQGGYTF,TRBJ1-2,TRBD1,many,TRBV12-3/TRBV12-4
TGCAGTGCTAGACCAATACCCCGGGACAGGGAGCAGCCCCAGCATTTT,CSARPIPRDREQPQHF,TRBJ1-5,TRBD1,NA,TRBV20-1
TGTGCCAGCAGCCGCCAGGTATACTATGGCTACACCTTC,CASSRQVYYGYTF,TRBJ1-2,NA,few,TRBV3-1
TGCGCCAGCAGCCAAGACGAAGGAGTGGTCGGCACAGATACGCAGTATTTT,CASSQDEGVVGTDTQYF,TRBJ2-3,NA,NA,TRBV4-3
TGTGCCAGCAGCCCTATATTGGATGAAAAACTGTTTTTT,CASSPILDEKLFF,TRBJ1-4,NA,few,TRBV7-2
TGTGCCAGCAGCCGGACAGGGAGAGGCTACACCTTC,CASSRTGRGYTF,TRBJ1-2,TRBD1,many,TRBV13
TGTGCCATCAGTGAGTTAGGGCAGGGGACGAACACCGGGGAGCTGTTTTTT,CAISELGQGTNTGELFF,TRBJ2-2,NA,NA,TRBV10-3
TGTGCCAGCAAGGGGTCGACAGGGCCGAACACTGAAGCTTTCTTT,CASKGSTGPNTEAFF,TRBJ1-1,TRBD1,few,TRBV7-9
TGTGCCAGCAGTGAGCGCGGGGGGGCAACAGATACGCAGTATTTT,CASSERGGATDTQYF,TRBJ2-3,TRBD2,NA,TRBV6-4
TGTGCCAGCAGTTTGGGGACAGGGGAGTGGGAGCAGTACTTC,CASSLGTGEWEQYF,TRBJ2-7,TRBD1,few,TRBV12-3/TRBV12-4
TGCAGTGCTAGGGAACAGACAGGGTGGTCAGATACGCAGTATTTT,CSAREQTGWSDTQYF,TRBJ2-3,TRBD1,many,TRBV20-1
TGTGCCAGCAGCTACCGACAGGGACCTTATGGCTACACCTTC,CASSYRQGPYGYTF,TRBJ1-2,TRBD1,few,TRBV12-3/TRBV12-4
TGTGCCAGCAGTTTATCATCGGGGACAGGGAGGTCCGGGGAGCTGTTTTTT,CASSLSSGTGRSGELFF,TRBJ2-2,TRBD1,NA,TRBV28
TGTGCCAGCAGCTCGGACAGGGAAAACACCATATATTTT,CASSSDRENTIYF,TRBJ1-3,TRBD1,many,TRBV7-3
TGTGCCAGTAGTCTCGCCAACGCACCTGGACAGCCCCAGCATTTT,CASSLANAPGQPQHF,TRBJ1-5,NA,NA,TRBV7-2
TGTGCCAGCAGTTACTTCCCAGATACGCAGTATTTT,CASSYFPDTQYF,TRBJ2-3,NA,NA,TRBV6-2/TRBV6-3
TGCAGTGCTAGTGCGGGGACAGTAAAAAAGACCCAGTACTTC,CSASAGTVKKTQYF,TRBJ2-5,NA,NA,TRBV20-1
TGTGCCAGCAGCTTAAGGGGGTGGGACACCGGGGAGCTGTTTTTT,CASSLRGWDTGELFF,TRBJ2-2,NA,few,TRBV7-2
TGTGCCAGCAGTTTAATCCGGGAGGGGGAAGCTTTCTTT,CASSLIREGEAFF,TRBJ1-1,NA,few,TRBV12-3/TRBV12-4
TGTGCCAGCAGCCCAAGATCCGCTAGCGGGGGGGCTCTCCAAGAGACCCAGTACTTC,CASSPRSASGGALQETQYF,TRBJ2-5,TRBD2,many,TRBV7-8
TGTGCCAGCAGCTTAGAAGGCCAAAAGACCGGGGAGCTGTTTTTT,CASSLEGQKTGELFF,TRBJ2-2,NA,many,TRBV7-6
TGCGCCAGCAGCCCGCCGGAGCGGGGGGGCACAGATACGCAGTATTTT,CASSPPERGGTDTQYF,TRBJ2-3,TRBD2,many,TRBV5-1
TGCAGTGCTAGAGGGAAGGGACTTAATGAAAAACTGTTTTTT,CSARGKGLNEKLFF,TRBJ1-4,NA,NA,TRBV20-1
TGCAGTGCTAGAGCCCCCTTAGCGGAGACAGATACGCAGTATTTT,CSARAPLAETDTQYF,TRBJ2-3,NA,NA,TRBV20-1
TGTGCCAGCAGCTTAGTAACATCACAGATGGAGGGCTACACCTTC,CASSLVTSQMEGYTF,TRBJ1-2,NA,few,TRBV7-2
TGTGCCAGCAGCTTCAAGGGGAAGAGGTACGAGCAGTACTTC,CASSFKGKRYEQYF,TRBJ2-7,NA,NA,TRBV11-2
TGTGCCAGCAGCTCCAGACAGGCCCCCACAGATACGCAGTATTTT,CASSSRQAPTDTQYF,TRBJ2-3,NA,few,TRBV13
TGTGCCAGCAGCTCAGACGCTACAGGGGGCTACACCTTC,CASSSDATGGYTF,TRBJ1-2,NA,many,TRBV7-2
TGTGCCAGCAGTTTAAGGGGTTACGAGCAGTACTTC,CASSLRGYEQYF,TRBJ2-7,NA,many,TRBV12-3/TRBV12-4